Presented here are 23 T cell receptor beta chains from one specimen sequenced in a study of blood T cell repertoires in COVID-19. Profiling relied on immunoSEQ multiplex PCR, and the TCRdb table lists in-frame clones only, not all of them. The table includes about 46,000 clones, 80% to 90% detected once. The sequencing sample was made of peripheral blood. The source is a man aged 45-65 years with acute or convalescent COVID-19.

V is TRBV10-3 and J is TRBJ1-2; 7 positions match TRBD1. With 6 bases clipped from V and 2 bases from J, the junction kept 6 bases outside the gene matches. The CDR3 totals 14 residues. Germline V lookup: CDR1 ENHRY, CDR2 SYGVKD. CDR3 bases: TGTGCCATCAGGTTGGGACAGAACAACTATGGCTACACCTTC. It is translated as CAIRLGQNNYGYTF.

The CDR3 region has the DNA TGTGCCAGCGATGTAGGACAGAATCAGCCCCAGCATTTT. It is translated as CASDVGQNQPQHF. The chain uses TRBV12-3 or TRBV12-4 and TRBJ1-5, with a possible D match to TRBD1 (6 bases). The CDR3 runs 13 residues. V dropped 8 bases and J dropped 4 bases, with 12 bases sitting between them.

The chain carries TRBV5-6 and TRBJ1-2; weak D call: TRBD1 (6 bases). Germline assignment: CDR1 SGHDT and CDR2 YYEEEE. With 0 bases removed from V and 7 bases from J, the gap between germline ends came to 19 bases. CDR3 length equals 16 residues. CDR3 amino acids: CASSLVTVGGRIGYTF. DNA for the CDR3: TGTGCCAGCAGCTTGGTTACGGTCGGGGGGCGGATTGGCTACACCTTC. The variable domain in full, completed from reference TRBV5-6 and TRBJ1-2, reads DAGVTQSPTHLIKTRGQQVTLRCSPKSGHDTVSWYQQALGQGPQFIFQYYEEEERQRGNFPDRFSGHQFPNYSSELNVNALLLGDSALYLCASSLVTVGGRIGYTFGSGTRLTVV.

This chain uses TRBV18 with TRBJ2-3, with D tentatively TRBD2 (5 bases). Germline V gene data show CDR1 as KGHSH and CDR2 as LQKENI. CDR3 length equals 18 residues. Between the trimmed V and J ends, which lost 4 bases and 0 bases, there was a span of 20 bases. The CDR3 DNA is TGTGCCAGCTCACGGGAGACCGGGCTCCAAGGGAGCACAGATACGCAGTATTTT. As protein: CASSRETGLQGSTDTQYF.

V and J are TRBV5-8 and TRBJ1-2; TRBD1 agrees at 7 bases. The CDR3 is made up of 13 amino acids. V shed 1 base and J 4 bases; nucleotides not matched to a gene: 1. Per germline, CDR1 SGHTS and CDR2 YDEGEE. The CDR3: CASSLKGAYGYTF. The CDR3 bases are TGTGCCAGCAGCTTGAAGGGGGCCTATGGCTACACCTTC.

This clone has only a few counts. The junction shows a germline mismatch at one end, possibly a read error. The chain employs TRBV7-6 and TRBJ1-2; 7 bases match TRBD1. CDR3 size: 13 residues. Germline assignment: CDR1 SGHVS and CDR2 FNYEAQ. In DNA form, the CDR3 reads TGTGCCAGCAGCCCAGGGGGTAACGATGGCTACACCTTC. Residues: CASSPGGNDGYTF.

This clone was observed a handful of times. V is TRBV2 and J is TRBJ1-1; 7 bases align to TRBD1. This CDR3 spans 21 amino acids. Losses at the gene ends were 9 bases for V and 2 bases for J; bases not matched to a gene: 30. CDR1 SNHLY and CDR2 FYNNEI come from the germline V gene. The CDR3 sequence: CASLGTENTEAAAIQNTEAFF. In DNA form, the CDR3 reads TGTGCCAGTCTTGGGACAGAAAACACTGAAGCTGCTGCAATACAAAACACTGAAGCTTTCTTT.

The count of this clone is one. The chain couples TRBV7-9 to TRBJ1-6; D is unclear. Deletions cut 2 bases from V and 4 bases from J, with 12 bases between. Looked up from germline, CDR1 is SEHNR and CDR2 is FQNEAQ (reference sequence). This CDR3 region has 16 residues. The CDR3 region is CASSLRGGDYNSPLHF. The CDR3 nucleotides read TGTGCCAGCAGCTTAAGAGGCGGGGATTATAATTCACCCCTCCACTTT.

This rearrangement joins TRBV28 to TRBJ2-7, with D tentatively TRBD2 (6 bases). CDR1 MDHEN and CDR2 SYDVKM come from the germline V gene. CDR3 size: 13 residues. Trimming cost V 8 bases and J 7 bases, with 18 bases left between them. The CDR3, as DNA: TGTGCCAGCCAGTACGGGAGATCGGGGGAGCAGTACTTC. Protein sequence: CASQYGRSGEQYF.

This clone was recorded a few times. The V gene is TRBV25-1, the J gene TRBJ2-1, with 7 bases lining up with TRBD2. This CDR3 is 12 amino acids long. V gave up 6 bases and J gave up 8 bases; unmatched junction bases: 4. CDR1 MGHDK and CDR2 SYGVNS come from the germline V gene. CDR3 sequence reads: CASSLSGDEQFF. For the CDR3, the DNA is TGTGCCAGCAGCCTCAGCGGGGATGAGCAGTTCTTC.

The CDR3 coding sequence is TGCGCCAGCACTACCACCGGGACAAAAAACTACAATGAGCAGTTCTTC. Its translation is CASTTTGTKNYNEQFF. The genes are TRBV4-1 and TRBJ2-1, with D tentatively TRBD1 (6 bases). The CDR3 length is 16 residues. Germline lookup yields CDR1 MGHRA and CDR2 YSYEKL. Trimming cost V 7 bases and J 3 bases, with 19 bases left between them.

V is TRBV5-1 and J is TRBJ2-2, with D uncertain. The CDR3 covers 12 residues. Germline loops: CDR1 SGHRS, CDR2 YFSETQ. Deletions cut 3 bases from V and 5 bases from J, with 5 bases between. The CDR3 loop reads CASSSDTGELFF. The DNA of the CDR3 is TGCGCCAGCAGCTCAGATACCGGGGAGCTGTTTTTT.

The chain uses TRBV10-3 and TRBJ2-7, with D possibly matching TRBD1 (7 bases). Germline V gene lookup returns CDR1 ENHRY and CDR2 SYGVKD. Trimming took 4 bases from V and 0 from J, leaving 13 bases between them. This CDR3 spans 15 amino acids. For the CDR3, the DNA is TGTGCCATCAGTGGCGGGGACAGAAGCTCCTACGAGCAGTACTTC. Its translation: CAISGGDRSSYEQYF.

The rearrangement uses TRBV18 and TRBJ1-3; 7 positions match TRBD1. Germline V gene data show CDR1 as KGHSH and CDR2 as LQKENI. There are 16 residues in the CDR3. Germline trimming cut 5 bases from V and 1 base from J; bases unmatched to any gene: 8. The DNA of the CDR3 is TGTGCCAGCTCATCGGGACAGCCTGGTTCTGGAAACACCATATATTTT. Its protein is CASSSGQPGSGNTIYF.

The CDR3 region is CAFRQGGITEAFF. The DNA for the CDR3 is TGTGCCTTCCGACAGGGTGGAATCACTGAAGCTTTCTTT. The chain carries TRBV30 and TRBJ1-1; 7 positions agree with TRBD1. After removal of 7 bases from V and 4 bases from J, the junction contained 9 bases not matched to a gene. Germline V gene data show CDR1 as GTSNPN and CDR2 as SVGIG (reference sequence). The CDR3 extends over 13 amino acids.

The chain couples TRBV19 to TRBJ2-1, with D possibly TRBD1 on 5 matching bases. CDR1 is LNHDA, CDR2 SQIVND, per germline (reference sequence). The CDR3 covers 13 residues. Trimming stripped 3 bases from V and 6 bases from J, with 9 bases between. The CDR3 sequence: CASSIGATNEQFF. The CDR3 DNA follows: TGTGCCAGTAGTATTGGGGCCACCAATGAGCAGTTCTTC.

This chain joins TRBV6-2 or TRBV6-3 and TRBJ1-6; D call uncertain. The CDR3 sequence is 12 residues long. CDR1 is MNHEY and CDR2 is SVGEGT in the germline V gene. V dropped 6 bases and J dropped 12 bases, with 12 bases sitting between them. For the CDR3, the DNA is TGTGCCAGCAGCCCTCCTAATAGACCCCTCCACTTT. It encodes CASSPPNRPLHF.

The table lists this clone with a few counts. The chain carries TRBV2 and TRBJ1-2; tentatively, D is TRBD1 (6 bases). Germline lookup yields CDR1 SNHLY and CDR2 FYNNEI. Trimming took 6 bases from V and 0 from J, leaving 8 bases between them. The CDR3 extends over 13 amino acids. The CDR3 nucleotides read TGTGCCAGCAGGCGGACAGCTAACTATGGCTACACCTTC. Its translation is CASRRTANYGYTF.

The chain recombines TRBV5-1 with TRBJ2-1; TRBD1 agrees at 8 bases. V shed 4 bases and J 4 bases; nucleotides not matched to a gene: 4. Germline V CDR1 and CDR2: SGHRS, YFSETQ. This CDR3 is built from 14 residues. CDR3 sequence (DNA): TGCGCCAGCAGCACCCGGGACAGGTACAATGAGCAGTTCTTC. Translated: CASSTRDRYNEQFF.

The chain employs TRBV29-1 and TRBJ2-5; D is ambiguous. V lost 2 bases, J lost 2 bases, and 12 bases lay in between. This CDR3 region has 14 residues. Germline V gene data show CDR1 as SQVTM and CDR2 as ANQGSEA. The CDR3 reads CSVEWPPGQETQYF. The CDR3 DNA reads TGCAGCGTTGAATGGCCCCCGGGTCAAGAGACCCAGTACTTC.

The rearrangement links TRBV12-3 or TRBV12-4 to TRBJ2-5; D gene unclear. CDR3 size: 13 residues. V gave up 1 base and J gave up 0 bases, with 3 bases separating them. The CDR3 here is CASSLEHQETQYF. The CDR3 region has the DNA TGTGCCAGCAGTTTAGAGCACCAAGAGACCCAGTACTTC.

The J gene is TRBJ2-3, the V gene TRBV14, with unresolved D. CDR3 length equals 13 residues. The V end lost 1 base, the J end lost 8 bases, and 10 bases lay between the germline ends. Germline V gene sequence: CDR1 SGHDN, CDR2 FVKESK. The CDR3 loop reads CASSQGLVATQYF. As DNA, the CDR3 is TGTGCCAGCAGCCAAGGTTTAGTTGCTACGCAGTATTTT. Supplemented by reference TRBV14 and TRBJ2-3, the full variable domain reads EAGVTQFPSHSVIEKGQTVTLRCDPISGHDNLYWYRRVMGKEIKFLLHFVKESKQDESGMPNNRFLAERTGGTYSTLKVQPAELEDSGVYFCASSQGLVATQYFGPGTRLTVL.

CDR3 sequence (DNA): TGTGCCAGCAGCTTATACGGGACAGGGGATTCGTTTCACGGCTACACCTTC. It codes for CASSLYGTGDSFHGYTF. V is TRBV13 and J is TRBJ1-2; 10 bases align to TRBD1. With 2 bases clipped from V and 8 bases from J, the junction kept 14 bases outside the gene matches. The CDR3 has 17 residues. Germline-derived CDR1 and CDR2 are PRHDT and FYEKMQ (reference sequence).